This T cell receptor (beta chain) was obtained from a study of cytomegalovirus exposure and HLA in healthy donors. The PCR used 60 Vbeta and 13 Jbeta primers. Measured with immunoSEQ multiplex PCR; TCRdb has only the in-frame clones, and not every one. Recorded here are some 200,000 clones; the top ten clones represent 6.5%. Germline CDR1 and CDR2: SGHKS and YYEKEE (reference sequence). The CDR3 is made up of 16 amino acids. V lost 2 bases and J lost 4, with 15 bases in between. The source material was PBMCs. This clonotype was obtained from a man between 25 and 39 years old in good health and CMV-seronegative. The rearrangement joins TRBV5-5 to TRBJ2-2, with D tentatively TRBD2 (7 bases). Here the CDR3 reads CASSFLTGGLTGELFF. Written as DNA, the CDR3 is TGTGCCAGCAGCTTTCTTACGGGGGGCCTCACCGGGGAGCTGTTTTTT.